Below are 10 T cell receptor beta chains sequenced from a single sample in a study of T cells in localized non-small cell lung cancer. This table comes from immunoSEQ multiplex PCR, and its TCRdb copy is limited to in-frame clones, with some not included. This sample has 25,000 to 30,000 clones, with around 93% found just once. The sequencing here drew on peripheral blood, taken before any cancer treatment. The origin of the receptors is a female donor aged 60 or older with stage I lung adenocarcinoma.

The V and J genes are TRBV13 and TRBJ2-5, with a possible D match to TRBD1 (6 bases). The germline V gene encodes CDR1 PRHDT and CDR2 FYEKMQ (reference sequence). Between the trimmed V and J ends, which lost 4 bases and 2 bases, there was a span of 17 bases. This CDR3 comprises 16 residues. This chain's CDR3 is CASSSPTDRRQETQYF. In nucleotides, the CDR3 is TGTGCCAGCAGCTCTCCAACCGACAGGAGGCAAGAGACCCAGTACTTC.

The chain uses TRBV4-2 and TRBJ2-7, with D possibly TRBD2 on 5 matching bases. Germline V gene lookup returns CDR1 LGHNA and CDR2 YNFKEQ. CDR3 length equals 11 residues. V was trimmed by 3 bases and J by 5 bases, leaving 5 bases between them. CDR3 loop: CASSQEDEQYF. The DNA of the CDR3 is TGTGCCAGCAGCCAGGAGGACGAGCAGTACTTC.

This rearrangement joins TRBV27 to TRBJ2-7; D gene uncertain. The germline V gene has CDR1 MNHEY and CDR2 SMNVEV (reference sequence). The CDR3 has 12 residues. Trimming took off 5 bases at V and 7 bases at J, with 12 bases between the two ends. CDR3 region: CASSTPKREQYF. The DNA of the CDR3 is TGTGCCAGCAGTACACCAAAGAGGGAGCAGTACTTC.

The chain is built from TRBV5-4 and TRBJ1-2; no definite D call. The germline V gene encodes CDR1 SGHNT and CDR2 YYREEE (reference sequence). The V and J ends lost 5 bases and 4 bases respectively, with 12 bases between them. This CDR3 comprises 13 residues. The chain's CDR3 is CASRPQTFYGYTF. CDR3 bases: TGTGCCAGCAGACCTCAAACTTTCTATGGCTACACCTTC. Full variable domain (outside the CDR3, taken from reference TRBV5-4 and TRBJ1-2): ETGVTQSPTHLIKTRGQQVTLRCSSQSGHNTVSWYQQALGQGPQFIFQYYREEENGRGNFPPRFSGLQFPNYSSELNVNALELDDSALYLCASRPQTFYGYTFGSGTRLTVV.

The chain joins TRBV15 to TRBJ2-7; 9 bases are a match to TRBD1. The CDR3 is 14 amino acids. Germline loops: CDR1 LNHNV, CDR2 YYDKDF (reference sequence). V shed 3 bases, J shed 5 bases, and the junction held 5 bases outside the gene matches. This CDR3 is CATSRGQGVDEQYF. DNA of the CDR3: TGTGCCACCAGCAGGGGACAGGGAGTGGACGAGCAGTACTTC.

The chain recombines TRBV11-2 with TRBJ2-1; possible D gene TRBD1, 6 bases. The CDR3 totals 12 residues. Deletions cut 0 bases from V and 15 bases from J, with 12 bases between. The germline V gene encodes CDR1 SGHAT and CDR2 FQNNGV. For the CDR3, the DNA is TGTGCCAGCAGCTTAGAGGGGGCCGATATGTTCTTC. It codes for CASSLEGADMFF.

CDR3 sequence reads: CASTETDTQYF. DNA of the CDR3: TGTGCCAGCACTGAGACGGATACGCAGTATTTT. J is TRBJ2-3 and V is TRBV2; D is uncertain. The germline CDR1 and CDR2 sequences are SNHLY and FYNNEI. Trimming took 7 bases from V and 6 from J, leaving 8 bases between them. The CDR3 contains 11 residues. The full variable domain, its missing parts supplied by reference TRBV2 and TRBJ2-3, is EPEVTQTPSHQVTQMGQEVILRCVPISNHLYFYWYRQILGQKVEFLVSFYNNEISEKSEIFDDQFSVERPDGSNFTLKIRSTKLEDSAMYFCASTETDTQYFGPGTRLTVL.

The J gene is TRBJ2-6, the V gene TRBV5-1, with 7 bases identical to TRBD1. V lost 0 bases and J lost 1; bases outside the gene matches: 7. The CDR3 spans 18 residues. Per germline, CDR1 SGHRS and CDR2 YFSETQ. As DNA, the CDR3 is TGCGCCAGCAGCTTGGTAGTACAGGGGCGATCTGGGGCCAACGTCCTGACTTTC. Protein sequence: CASSLVVQGRSGANVLTF.

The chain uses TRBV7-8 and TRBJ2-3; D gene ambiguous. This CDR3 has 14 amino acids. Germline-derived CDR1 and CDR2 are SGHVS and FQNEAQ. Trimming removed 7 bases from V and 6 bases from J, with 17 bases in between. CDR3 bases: TGTGCCAGCACCACGCAGCTAGGGTGGGATACGCAGTATTTT. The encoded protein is CASTTQLGWDTQYF.

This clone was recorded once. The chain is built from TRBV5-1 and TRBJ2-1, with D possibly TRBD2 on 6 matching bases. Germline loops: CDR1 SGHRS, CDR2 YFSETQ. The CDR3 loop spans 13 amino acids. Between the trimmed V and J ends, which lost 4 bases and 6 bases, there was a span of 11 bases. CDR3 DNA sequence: TGCGCCAGCAGCCACGGGACTCCCAATGAGCAGTTCTTC. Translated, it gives CASSHGTPNEQFF.